This record concerns one T cell receptor (beta chain) sequence. Its specificity is unknown. Clones were sequenced by immunoSEQ multiplex PCR, and TCRdb holds only the in-frame ones, with some missing. This sample has approximately 160,000 clones, with about 91% found just once. The data belong to a study of T cell responses to AZD1222 COVID-19 vaccine. Study-wide results and caveats: Nearly half of spike-specific TCRs reportedly target variant regions that are unmutated in the B.1.351 and B.1.1.7 variants. White British people made up most donors, females outnumbered males, and clonal diversity was possibly underestimated. Vaccination with two AZD1222 doses was followed by a rise in Spike-specific TCR breadth and depth. None of the repertoires were sampled until the peak T cell response had passed.

The V end lost 9 bases, the J end lost 8 bases, and 16 bases lay between the germline ends. Germline V gene sequence: CDR1 LNHDA, CDR2 SQIVND (reference sequence). The CDR3 extends over 12 amino acids. This material consisted of peripheral blood, taken on day 0 of AZD1222 vaccination. V usage is TRBV19 and J usage is TRBJ1-1; no clear D. The receptor comes from an adult in good health. The CDR3 DNA reads TGTGCCAGCCGCGCTCTCTCGTCCGAAGCTTTCTTT. Amino acid sequence: CASRALSSEAFF.